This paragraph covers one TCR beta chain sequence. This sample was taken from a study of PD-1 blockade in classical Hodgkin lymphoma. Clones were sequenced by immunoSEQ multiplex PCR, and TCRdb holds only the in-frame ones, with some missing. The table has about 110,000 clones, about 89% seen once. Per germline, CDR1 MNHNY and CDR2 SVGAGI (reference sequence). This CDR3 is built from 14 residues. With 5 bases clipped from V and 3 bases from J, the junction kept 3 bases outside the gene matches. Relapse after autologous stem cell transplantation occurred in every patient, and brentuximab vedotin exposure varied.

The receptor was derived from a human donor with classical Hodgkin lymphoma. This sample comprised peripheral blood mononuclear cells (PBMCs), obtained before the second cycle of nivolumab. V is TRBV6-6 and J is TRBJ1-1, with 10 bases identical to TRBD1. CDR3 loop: CASSRTGGHTEAFF. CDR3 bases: TGTGCCAGCAGTCGGACAGGGGGGCACACTGAAGCTTTCTTT.